This T cell receptor (beta chain) was obtained from a study of shared clonotypes between healthy human individuals. On this clone itself: The same CDR3 arises from other DNA sequences in this sample as well.

Produced via immunoSEQ multiplex PCR; TCRdb's table is partial and in-frame only. The table includes more than 2,000,000 clones, roughly 93% detected once. This CDR3 has 13 residues. Deletions cut 5 bases from V and 1 base from J, with 6 bases between. CDR1 is SNHLY, CDR2 FYNNEI, per germline. The sequenced sample was naive CD4+ T cells from PBMCs. Regarding subset: CD45RA+ positively selected. The gene calls are TRBV2 and TRBJ1-5; D remains ambiguous. This TCR was recovered from a man aged 18 to 29 in good health. Some clones in this sample may be carry-over from other donors' samples. The CDR3 here is CASSRDSNQPQHF. DNA for the CDR3: TGTGCCAGCAGTAGAGACAGCAATCAGCCCCAGCATTTT.